These T cell receptor beta chains were read from a single sample in a study of tumor and adjacent non-tumor tissue in lung cancer. MiXCR, run by TCRdb on the multiplex PCR reads, gives a single entry per CDR3 protein. The table records 90,000 to 100,000 distinct CDR3 sequences, less than 85% of them present only once. The sample was distant non-tumor lung tissue. The receptors originated from a man in his sixties with small cell lung cancer. CDR3s include the opening cysteine and the closing phenylalanine or tryptophan. The D gene is left open where the match is weak. A clone size is listed for some rows: how often the clone was seen (once, few, many), or a class if it is expanded.

>TRBV4-1|14|NA|TRBJ2-3|NA
CASGGLGVADKQYF
TGCGCCAGCGGAGGGCTGGGGGTGGCAGATAAGCAGTATTTT
>TRBV4-1|15|NA|TRBJ2-2|NA
CASSQNDRNTGELFF
TGCGCCAGCAGCCAAAACGACAGAAACACGGGGGAGCTGTTTTTT
>TRBV6-5|12|NA|TRBJ1-6|NA
CTSGKSHSPFHF
TGTACCAGCGGAAAATCGCATTCACCCTTCCACTTT
>TRBV25-1|15|TRBD2|TRBJ2-1|NA
CASRVAGGWGNEQIF
TGTGCCAGCAGGGTAGCGGGAGGCTGGGGCAATGAGCAGATCTTC
>TRBV12-3/TRBV12-4|15|TRBD2|TRBJ2-3|NA
CATRPTSGSKDTEYF
TGTGCCACCAGACCGACTAGCGGGAGTAAAGATACGGAGTATTTT
>TRBV6-1|15|NA|TRBJ2-1|NA
CVSSLRQVNDNEEFF
TGTGTCAGCAGTCTTCGACAGGTTAATGACAATGAGGAGTTCTTC
>TRBV13|17|NA|TRBJ1-6|NA
CASSQNDGSSYDPPFHF
TGTGCCAGCAGCCAAAACGACGGAAGCTCCTATGATCCACCCTTCCACTTT
>TRBV10-3|17|NA|TRBJ1-2|NA
CPISESGIFRVNYGYTF
TGTCCCATCAGTGAGTCCGGGATCTTCAGAGTTAACTATGGCTACACCTTC
>TRBV12-3/TRBV12-4|13|NA|TRBJ2-1|NA
CASTDGPAGEQFF
TGTGCCAGTACTGACGGGCCCGCAGGTGAGCAGTTCTTC
>TRBV29-1|12|NA|TRBJ1-1|once
CSARRGAPEAFF
TGCAGCGCGCGGAGGGGTGCCCCTGAAGCTTTCTTT
>TRBV6-1|14|TRBD2|TRBJ2-1|NA
CACIFSGSRNEQLF
TGTGCCTGTATCTTTAGCGGGAGTAGGAATGAGCAGTTATTC
>TRBV4-1|17|TRBD2|TRBJ2-2|once
CASSSRISGTNNGELFF
TGCGCTAGCAGCTCCCGGATTAGCGGGACGAACAACGGGGAGCTGTTTTTT
>TRBV4-1|18|NA|TRBJ1-1|many
CASSQGISRRQLNTEAFF
TGCGCCAGCAGCCAAGGAATCTCCCGTCGACAGCTGAACACTGAAGCTTTCTTT
>TRBV4-1|15|NA|TRBJ2-7|NA
CVSSQGGAPCYEQYF
TGCGTCAGCAGCCAGGGCGGGGCCCCATGCTACGAGCAGTACTTC
>TRBV10-3|13|TRBD2|TRBJ2-1|NA
CTITEGGLNEQFF
TGTACCATCACTGAGGGAGGGCTGAATGAGCAGTTCTTC
>TRBV11-2|15|TRBD1|TRBJ1-6|NA
CASSRTGQVNSPLQF
TGTGCCAGCAGCCGAACTGGACAGGTTAATTCACCCCTTCAGTTT
>TRBV4-1|16|TRBD2|TRBJ2-7|NA
CASSPGLAGGPGEQYF
TGCGCCAGTAGCCCTGGACTAGCGGGAGGGCCCGGGGAGCAGTACTTC
>TRBV6-1|16|NA|TRBJ2-5|NA
CISSEAHTGFQETQYF
TGTATCAGCAGTGAAGCACATACCGGGTTTCAAGAGACCCAGTACTTC
>TRBV6-1|16|NA|TRBJ1-5|NA
CASSNPLAGVSQPQHF
TGTGCTAGCAGCAACCCCCTAGCAGGGGTCTCACAGCCCCAGCATTTT
>TRBV20-1|11|NA|TRBJ1-1|many
CSARLTTEAFF
TGCAGTGCTAGATTGACCACTGAAGCTTTCTTT